The present entry profiles one TCR beta chain with its context. No cognate antigen has been identified for it. No much larger clone is present one base from it, and per-base qualities are unavailable. This entry belongs to a study of cytotoxic CD8 clonotypes in ibrutinib-treated CLL listed by TCRdb under 2021. Study-wide context: The cohort included around 15 treatment-naive and roughly 10 relapsed/refractory patients; approximately 17 were IGHV unmutated. Responses were partial in around 24 patients and complete in 2; after median 68 months follow-up, some 15 stayed in remission and some twelve progressed. Samples at response were collected after a median of roughly twelve months of treatment, with a range of roughly 6 to 40 months. On average, each sample had hundreds of thousands of productive templates and more than 85,000 productive rearrangements. Of the roughly 86 participants in the trial, 20 to 30 had longitudinal samples available. Cryopreserved peripheral blood mononuclear cells were obtained prior to treatment, at the time of response, and at either disease progression or sustained remission. All remission and progressive disease samples were collected while patients were still receiving ibrutinib. Overall study outcomes, separate from this receptor: Baseline clonality exceeded that of age-matched healthy donors and correlated strongly with circulating CD8+ T-cell counts. Public clonotypes were rare and either shrank or stayed stable during treatment, and the rise in clonality at ibrutinib response reflected expansion of private clonotypes. Clonality rose at ibrutinib response, remained stable during sustained remission, and dropped back toward baseline at progression. Sampling times were not matched between patients in sustained remission and patients whose disease was progressing, and lymph node repertoires were not examined.

Each clonotype received, on average, about 10x coverage in deep resolution sequencing performed on a MiSeq, where the target depth lay between 1 in 1 million and 1 in 200,000 T cells. The immunoSEQ hsTCRB Kit was used to generate the TCR beta libraries. In the original analysis: ImmunoSEQ Data Assistant and ImmunoSEQ Analyzer were used for data analysis, and V, D and J genes were assigned according to IMGT definitions. Clonality, which ranges from 0 to 1, was calculated as one minus the normalized Shannon entropy of productive rearrangement frequencies. Public clonotype analysis was restricted to overrepresented clonotypes comprising at least 0.05% of each patient's repertoire. Repertoires from about a dozen age-matched healthy donors in immuneACCESS were used as clonality controls. TCRdb took over this immuneACCESS table, retaining in-frame rearrangements with V and J assigned. Such tables are incomplete; in checked studies, under half of the missing clones stem from an unresolved V gene, and the remainder is unexplained. Clone size and the V and J calls come from that table; the DNA yielded D and trimming. Recorded for this sample are tens of thousands of clones; 57% of them occurred a single time. The ten largest clones take up under 15% of the sample.

The germline V gene provides CDR1 SNHLY and CDR2 FYNNEI. The CDR3, from cysteine to phenylalanine, totals 13 residues. The entry retains the CDR3 DNA only, 39 bases that are in frame from base 1. V has 7 bases trimmed and J has 9 bases trimmed; junction bases matching no gene number 9. The time point label, as the study defines it: about eleven months on ibrutinib. Around 2 micrograms of genomic DNA were extracted from cryopreserved PBMCs for TCR beta library preparation. Longitudinal blood samples from CLL patients on ibrutinib monotherapy underwent high-throughput TCR beta sequencing. The patients took part in an open-label, single-center phase 2 trial of ibrutinib monotherapy.

Rearrangement joined TRBV2 to TRBJ2-1, and 7 junction bases match TRBD2. This receptor was taken from a human donor with chronic lymphocytic leukemia. The starting material was PBMCs, obtained after 12 months of ibrutinib treatment. The CDR3 sequence is CASMGRERGEQFF. The DNA sequence is as follows: TGTGCCAGCATGGGACGGGAGCGGGGTGAGCAGTTCTTC.